This T cell receptor beta chain was captured in a study of T cells after yellow fever vaccination. The study's findings and limits: Most clones from primary vaccination were detected again post-booster (96% CD4, more than 85% CD8).

This clonotype has more than one count but fewer than ten. The target antigen is unknown. TCRdb reprocessed the 5' RACE reads via MiXCR and lists one record per CDR3 protein. The sample holds about 300,000 distinct CDR3 sequences, roughly 4.3% seen once. This CDR3 has 15 residues. Germline-derived CDR1 and CDR2 are LNHDA and SQIVND (reference sequence). V lost 8 bases, J lost 2 bases, and 6 bases stayed unmatched. The rearrangement links TRBV19 to TRBJ1-5; 10 nucleotides line up with TRBD1. Sequenced material: PBMCs, taken 5 days after the yellow fever booster vaccination. This TCR came from a man younger than 35 who received the YFV17D yellow fever vaccine. The CDR3 nucleotides read TGTGCCAGTTGGGACAGGGGATATCGCAATCAGCCCCAGCATTTT. It is translated as CASWDRGYRNQPQHF.